One and the same sample provided the 17 T cell receptor beta chains below, sequenced in a study of blood T cell repertoires in COVID-19. Method: immunoSEQ multiplex PCR; TCRdb's copy keeps in-frame clones and lacks some. Of tens of thousands of clones in the sample, around 80% are singletons; the top ten hold more than 2.5%. The sample consisted of peripheral blood. These receptors were obtained from a man at least 80 years old with active or convalescent COVID-19.

This chain links TRBV4-3 with TRBJ2-7, with a possible D match to TRBD1 (5 bases). Germline V gene lookup returns CDR1 LGHNA and CDR2 YSLEER. The CDR3 is 14 amino acids. V was shortened by 0 bases and J by 0 bases, with 6 bases between the two germline ends. The CDR3 region has the DNA TGCGCCAGCAGCCAAGAGACAGCCTCCTACGAGCAGTACTTC. It codes for CASSQETASYEQYF.

The rearrangement uses TRBV7-2 and TRBJ2-3; 10 nucleotides line up with TRBD2. The V and J ends lost 1 base and 0 bases, in that order; junction bases with no gene match: 10. Germline CDR1 reads SGHTA; CDR2 reads FQGNSA. The CDR3 is 19 residues long. The CDR3 is CASSLEIASGSGSTDTQYF. The DNA of the CDR3 is TGTGCCAGCAGCTTAGAGATCGCTAGCGGGAGTGGTAGCACAGATACGCAGTATTTT.

This clone was observed a few times. The chain joins TRBV3-1 (or the pseudogene TRBV3-2) to TRBJ2-7; D possibly corresponds to TRBD1 (6 bases). CDR1 LGHDT and CDR2 YNNKEL come from the germline V gene (reference sequence). Trimming removed 4 bases at V and 5 bases at J, with 18 bases between. This CDR3 spans 15 amino acids. DNA for the CDR3: TGTGCCAGCAGCCGGAACCGGGACACCTCTCACGAGCAGTACTTC. It codes for CASSRNRDTSHEQYF.

For the CDR3, the DNA is TGTGCCTGGAGTGTAAAGGGCGGGATTAGCAATCAGCCCCAGCATTTT. Its translation: CAWSVKGGISNQPQHF. The chain uses TRBV30 and TRBJ1-5, with D unresolved. CDR1 is GTSNPN, CDR2 SVGIG, per germline (reference sequence). This CDR3 contains 16 residues. V lost 0 bases, J lost 0 bases, and 12 bases lay in between.

The chain carries TRBV3-1 (or the pseudogene TRBV3-2) and TRBJ2-1, with 14 nucleotides matching TRBD2. The J segment lost 9 bases and the V segment lost 3 bases, leaving 7 bases of the junction unmatched. The CDR3 loop spans 16 amino acids. From germline, CDR1 is LGHDT and CDR2 YNNKEL (reference sequence). The CDR3 protein is CASSHQTSGRAPEQFF. In DNA, the CDR3 is TGTGCCAGCAGCCACCAGACTAGCGGGAGGGCCCCTGAGCAGTTCTTC.

This chain joins TRBV30 and TRBJ1-5, with 7 bases lining up with TRBD1. Germline V gene lookup returns CDR1 GTSNPN and CDR2 SVGIG (reference sequence). J gave up 7 bases and V 2 bases, and 5 bases lay outside the gene matches. This CDR3 comprises 13 residues. The CDR3 here is CAWSIDRVQPQHF. In nucleotides, the CDR3 is TGTGCCTGGAGTATCGACAGGGTCCAGCCCCAGCATTTT.

The chain carries TRBV10-3 and TRBJ2-7; a weak D match, TRBD1 (5 bases). Per the germline V gene, CDR1 is ENHRY and CDR2 is SYGVKD. The CDR3 totals 14 residues. Trimming shortened V by 4 bases and J by 3 bases, and 13 bases separated the two germline ends. The CDR3 nucleotides read TGTGCCATCAGTGGAGACAGCGCTGTCTACGAGCAGTACTTC. Translation: CAISGDSAVYEQYF.

The chain combines TRBV6-6 with TRBJ1-2, with 9 bases that match TRBD1. CDR3 length: 14 residues. V lost 7 bases and J lost 4; bases outside the gene matches: 7. Looked up from germline, CDR1 is MNHNY and CDR2 is SVGAGI (reference sequence). The CDR3 here is CASIHTGGLYGYTF. The CDR3 DNA is TGTGCCAGCATCCATACAGGGGGCCTCTATGGCTACACCTTC.

J is TRBJ2-2 and V is TRBV18; a possible D gene is TRBD1 (6 bases). The CDR3 totals 14 residues. Germline assignment: CDR1 KGHSH and CDR2 LQKENI. V lost 4 bases and J 4 bases, leaving 10 bases between the germline ends. The CDR3 DNA reads TGTGCCAGCTCACTTACACAGGGCACCGGGGAGCTGTTTTTT. Translating gives CASSLTQGTGELFF.

This clone was observed a single time. The chain carries TRBV27 and TRBJ2-6, with D perhaps TRBD1 (5 bases). Germline CDR1 is MNHEY and CDR2 is SMNVEV (reference sequence). CDR3 length: 14 amino acids. V was cut by 4 bases and J by 3 bases, with 7 bases left in between. CDR3 nucleotides: TGTGCCAGCAGTTCCAGGGTTGGGGCCAACGTCCTGACTTTC. Translated: CASSSRVGANVLTF. Full variable domain (rest looked up from reference TRBV27 and TRBJ2-6): EAQVTQNPRYLITVTGKKLTVTCSQNMNHEYMSWYRQDPGLGLRQIYYSMNVEVTDKGDVPEGYKVSRKEKRNFPLILESPSPNQTSLYFCASSSRVGANVLTFGAGSRLTVL.

The rearrangement uses TRBV18 and TRBJ1-1, with D perhaps TRBD1 (5 bases). Deletions cut 3 bases from V and 0 bases from J, with 11 bases between. This CDR3 is 15 amino acids long. CDR1 and CDR2 (germline): KGHSH, LQKENI. Here the CDR3 reads CASSPSTAMNTEAFF. The CDR3 bases are TGTGCCAGCTCACCGTCGACAGCTATGAACACTGAAGCTTTCTTT.

The chain is built from TRBV6-5 and TRBJ2-2, with a possible D match to TRBD1 (6 bases). Germline loops: CDR1 MNHEY, CDR2 SVGAGI. V was pared by 5 bases and J by 2 bases, with 9 bases between. The CDR3 covers 14 residues. In DNA form, the CDR3 reads TGTGCCAGCAGTCGGACAGTTAACACCGGGGAGCTGTTTTTT. This encodes CASSRTVNTGELFF.

A word on this clone: This sample includes further DNA sequences coding for the same CDR3. V usage is TRBV5-8 and J usage is TRBJ2-1, with 10 bases that match TRBD2. V was pared by 4 bases and J by 0 bases, with 4 bases of the junction left unmatched. The CDR3 is 16 residues long. Germline assignment: CDR1 SGHTS and CDR2 YDEGEE. Here the CDR3 DNA reads TGTGCCAGCAGCCGGCTAGCGGGGGTCTCCTACAATGAGCAGTTCTTC. Residues: CASSRLAGVSYNEQFF.

V usage is TRBV4-1 and J usage is TRBJ1-3; D is uncertain. The CDR3 runs 13 residues. Germline V gene data show CDR1 as MGHRA and CDR2 as YSYEKL. Trimming removed 4 bases from V and 2 bases from J, with 6 bases in between. DNA for the CDR3: TGCGCCAGCAGCCCAAATGCTGGAAACACCATATATTTT. Encoded protein: CASSPNAGNTIYF.

The chain joins TRBV4-1 to TRBJ2-7, with 14 bases matching TRBD2. Germline V gene lookup returns CDR1 MGHRA and CDR2 YSYEKL. V was pared by 2 bases and J by 4 bases, with 10 bases of the junction left unmatched. The CDR3 loop spans 18 amino acids. CDR3 residues: CASSQLSGTSGSWYEQYF. CDR3 sequence (DNA): TGCGCCAGCAGCCAACTGTCCGGGACTAGCGGGAGTTGGTACGAGCAGTACTTC.

The chain recombines TRBV7-2 with TRBJ2-4, with 7 bases identical to TRBD1. Germline values: CDR1 SGHTA, CDR2 FQGNSA. After removal of 5 bases from V and 8 bases from J, the junction contained 3 bases not matched to a gene. The CDR3 contains 12 residues. The CDR3 DNA is TGTGCCAGCAGCCCCCAGGGGGACATTCAGTACTTC. Translating it yields CASSPQGDIQYF.

V gene TRBV19 combines with J gene TRBJ1-1; a possible D gene is TRBD1 (5 bases). Trimming left V 11 bases short and J 3 bases short, with 10 bases between. The germline V gene has CDR1 LNHDA and CDR2 SQIVND (reference sequence). The CDR3 contains 11 residues. For the CDR3, the DNA is TGTGCCTCGCCGGGGGACACTGAAGCTTTCTTT. It specifies CASPGDTEAFF.